These T cell receptor beta chains were read from a single sample in a study of cytomegalovirus exposure and HLA in healthy donors. The table came from immunoSEQ multiplex PCR; TCRdb's copy has only in-frame clones and leaves some out. The table includes around 250,000 clones, 90% detected once. The specimen sequenced was PBMCs. Receptors were obtained from a woman younger than 30 in good health and CMV-seronegative. CDR3s include the opening cysteine and the closing phenylalanine or tryptophan. The D gene is left open where the match is weak. Size is omitted from some rows. Given values are once, few, many or a class for expanded clones.

D gene: TRBD1
V gene: TRBV10-3
J gene: TRBJ1-1
clone size: once
CDR3 protein: CAISESPTGPLNTEAFF

D gene: TRBD2
V gene: TRBV4-3
J gene: TRBJ2-2
clone size: -
CDR3 protein: CASSQVPGGTGELFF

D gene: TRBD2
V gene: TRBV4-2
J gene: TRBJ2-5
clone size: -
CDR3 protein: CASSQGDKRGLIQETQYF

D gene: -
V gene: TRBV28
J gene: TRBJ1-1
clone size: -
CDR3 protein: CASTVGWEGAFF

D gene: TRBD2
V gene: TRBV7-7
J gene: TRBJ2-3
clone size: -
CDR3 protein: CASSLLTAGDLADTQYF

D gene: -
V gene: TRBV6-6
J gene: TRBJ1-1
clone size: -
CDR3 protein: CASTPPDTEAFF

D gene: -
V gene: TRBV5-8
J gene: TRBJ2-7
clone size: -
CDR3 protein: CASSLSWGAYEQYF

D gene: -
V gene: TRBV28
J gene: TRBJ1-6
clone size: -
CDR3 protein: CASGYSLNNSPLHF

D gene: -
V gene: TRBV28
J gene: TRBJ2-7
clone size: -
CDR3 protein: CASRAGSGEQYF

D gene: -
V gene: TRBV19
J gene: TRBJ1-5
clone size: -
CDR3 protein: CASSQRAGEVQPQHF

D gene: -
V gene: TRBV27
J gene: TRBJ2-1
clone size: -
CDR3 protein: CASSTPGSNEQFF

D gene: TRBD1
V gene: TRBV7-8
J gene: TRBJ1-5
clone size: -
CDR3 protein: CASSLWGQGNQPQHF

D gene: -
V gene: TRBV27
J gene: TRBJ2-5
clone size: -
CDR3 protein: CASSPWVSQGETQYF

D gene: -
V gene: TRBV10-2
J gene: TRBJ2-2
clone size: -
CDR3 protein: CASTGDTGELFF